This entry is about one T cell receptor beta chain. No cognate antigen has been identified for it. Base qualities are not recorded, but no much larger clone differs from it by a single base. This entry is derived from a study of shared clonotypes between healthy human individuals (dated by TCRdb to between 2020 and 2021). In the study overall: A couple of women and three men aged 18 to 49 years were included in the cohort. Per donor, three plates each were used for CD4 naive and CD4 memory, two for CD8 naive, and one for CD8 memory. The study deeply sequenced blood TCR repertoires of about 5 healthy adults to estimate repertoire size and the extent of clonotype sharing between individuals. Different laboratories and diverse techniques were used to prepare libraries and sequence TCR repertoires, to increase sequencing depth and limit assay-specific biases. Leukapheresis yielded between about 0.94 and 8.9 billion PBMCs per donor. Study-wide conclusions, independent of this receptor: Naive subsets generally had larger estimated clonotype richness than memory subsets did. The genetic and exposure-history diversity represented was limited by the small number of donors. Only blood was sampled, and tissue TCR repertoires likely differ from those in blood. When a handful of donors were compared, the shared fraction of clonotypes was about 5.4% for naive CD4, more than 3% for naive CD8, 2.3% for memory CD4, and roughly 0.4% for memory CD8. Pairwise subsampling led to the expectation that sequencing depth would affect the degree of clonotype sharing among donors. Compared with non-shared clonotypes, the clonotypes found in all four sorted-subset donors had higher generation probabilities. Incomplete sequencing was indicated by rarefaction of sorted-subset datasets, despite the large sequencing depth.

CD8 naive samples consisted of CD45RO-negative cells that were positively selected for CCR7, yielding a CD45RA+CCR7+ population without TemRA cells. The donors were healthy, HIV-negative adults with no recently reported acute infections or vaccinations. All donors were Caucasian adults living in Nashville, Tennessee, USA. After blood collection by leukapheresis, PBMCs were isolated using Ficoll-Histopaque density gradient centrifugation and then cryopreserved in the vapor phase of liquid nitrogen. Analytical flow cytometry was used to check the purity and quantity of each magnetically sorted T cell population. Genomic DNA was isolated from every sorted fraction and measured by UV absorbance on a Nanodrop 2000c. TCR CDR3 regions were amplified from genomic DNA by multiplex PCR using the deep immunoSEQ assay. Extracted genomic DNA from each cell subset was distributed evenly across all wells of several immunoSEQ 96-well plates, and each plate was treated as a replicate. Each replicate PCR for sorted subsets received 200 ng genomic DNA, equal to about 29,000 T cell genomes. Purified libraries were quantified with a Qubit 3.0 fluorometer, sized on a Bioanalyzer 2100, and re-quantified with the KAPA Library Quantification kit. Each immunoSEQ 96-well plate was sequenced on its own single-read 150-cycle Illumina NextSeq 550 flow cell. The original methods were these. Because the immunoSEQ output held only junctional sequences and lacked quality scores, the filtering could not match the filtering applied to full-length reads. Sequences were annotated with PyIR, a Python wrapper for IgBLAST v1.9, and V/J genes and CDR3 were assigned using IMGT germline references. Reads were removed for weak V/J assignments (E-value above 1e-6), missing CDR3, stop codons, out-of-frame junctions, or ambiguous translated residues. A V3J clonotype was defined by an identical inferred V gene, J gene, and CDR3 amino acid sequence. Percentage overlap between repertoires was calculated by dividing the number of shared unique clonotypes by the size of the smaller repertoire. Three approaches were used to assess repertoire richness: RTK rarefaction, the Chao1 estimator, and Recon v2.1 estimates of unobserved clonotypes. For all TCRbeta clonotypes obtained by the gDNA method from a few donors, generation probabilities were computed with OLGA. TCRdb obtained this table from immuneACCESS and retained in-frame rearrangements with V and J assigned. These tables miss some clones; where compared with another copy, unresolved V genes account for less than half of the shortfall, and the remainder is unexplained. V and J calls and clone size are given by that table; D and trimming were obtained from the DNA. A total of hundreds of thousands of clones appear in this sample, 95% to 98% of them only once. Approximately 0.3% of the sample belongs to the ten largest clones.

The receptor comes from a man aged 30 to 45 in good health. Sample: naive CD8+ T cells sorted from blood. The cell subset or site label of this sample denotes: CD45RA+CCR7+.

The nucleotide sequence is TGTGCCAGTAGAAATCCGGGACAGGGTCGAGAGCAGTACTTC. This gives the protein CASRNPGQGREQYF. In this chain, TRBV19 is recombined with TRBJ2-7; 9 bases in the junction line up with TRBD1. Ends trimmed: V by 6 bases, J by 7 bases; bases unmatched to a gene: 10. The CDR3 starts with the cysteine, ends with the phenylalanine, and has 14 residues. The only DNA kept is the CDR3, 42 bases in frame from the first base. Looking up the germline V gene (reference sequence) yields CDR1 LNHDA and CDR2 SQIVND. This CDR3, with the reference TRBV19 and TRBJ2-7 proteins standing in past its ends, gives the full variable domain DGGITQSPKYLFRKEGQNVTLSCEQNLNHDAMYWYRQDPGQGLRLIYYSQIVNDFQKGDIAEGYSVSREKKESFPLTVTSAQKNPTAFYLCASRNPGQGREQYFGPGTRLTVT.